The rows below give T cell receptor beta chains drawn from one sample of a study of T cells in Graves' hyperthyroidism and ophthalmopathy. Each CDR3 protein is one row after TCRdb ran MiXCR on the multiplex PCR reads. The sample includes a few hundred thousand distinct CDR3 sequences, more than 11% of them seen just once. Sample: blood. The source of these receptors is a woman in her twenties or thirties with Graves' hyperthyroidism that later progressed to Graves' ophthalmopathy. Each CDR3 is given with its conserved first and last residue. The D gene is left open where the match is weak. The size field is filled for only some rows; it gives once, few, many or a size class.

v_call: TRBV19
j_call: TRBJ1-5
d_call: -
clone_size: few
cdr3_aa: CASTNTGSNQPQHF
cdr3_nt: TGTGCCAGTACCAACACAGGAAGCAATCAGCCCCAGCATTTT

v_call: TRBV18
j_call: TRBJ2-2
d_call: -
clone_size: many
cdr3_aa: CASSRADGELFF
cdr3_nt: TGTGCCAGCTCAAGGGCCGACGGGGAGCTGTTTTTT

v_call: TRBV5-1
j_call: TRBJ2-3
d_call: -
clone_size: many
cdr3_aa: CASSFPSNTDTQYF
cdr3_nt: TGCGCCAGCAGCTTCCCCAGTAACACAGATACGCAGTATTTT

v_call: TRBV12-3/TRBV12-4
j_call: TRBJ1-5
d_call: -
clone_size: many
cdr3_aa: CASSLGRGAREPQHF
cdr3_nt: TGTGCCAGCAGTTTAGGACGGGGGGCTAGGGAGCCCCAGCATTTT

v_call: TRBV9
j_call: TRBJ1-2
d_call: -
clone_size: many
cdr3_aa: CASSVEGGNYGYTF
cdr3_nt: TGTGCCAGCAGCGTAGAGGGGGGGAACTATGGCTACACCTTC

v_call: TRBV11-2
j_call: TRBJ2-7
d_call: -
clone_size: many
cdr3_aa: CASSLGVTATYEQYF
cdr3_nt: TGTGCCAGCAGCTTAGGGGTGACAGCAACGTACGAGCAGTACTTC

v_call: TRBV11-2
j_call: TRBJ2-3
d_call: -
clone_size: -
cdr3_aa: CASSLWAGTSYTQYF
cdr3_nt: TGTGCCAGCAGCTTATGGGCAGGGACTTCTTATACGCAGTATTTT

v_call: TRBV6-2/TRBV6-3
j_call: TRBJ1-2
d_call: -
clone_size: many
cdr3_aa: CASREYPNYGYTF
cdr3_nt: TGTGCCAGCAGGGAGTACCCTAACTATGGCTACACCTTC

v_call: TRBV12-3/TRBV12-4
j_call: TRBJ1-1
d_call: TRBD1
clone_size: many
cdr3_aa: CASNVRQGNTEAFF
cdr3_nt: TGTGCCAGCAACGTTAGACAGGGGAACACTGAAGCTTTCTTT

v_call: TRBV29-1
j_call: TRBJ1-1
d_call: -
clone_size: many
cdr3_aa: CSVVRLYTEAFF
cdr3_nt: TGCAGCGTTGTGAGGCTGTACACTGAAGCTTTCTTT

v_call: TRBV11-1
j_call: TRBJ2-3
d_call: -
clone_size: -
cdr3_aa: CASSLGLDGSTDTQYF
cdr3_nt: TGTGCCAGCAGCTTAGGCTTAGATGGTAGCACAGATACGCAGTATTTT

v_call: TRBV4-2
j_call: TRBJ1-1
d_call: -
clone_size: -
cdr3_aa: CASSQDPENTEAFF
cdr3_nt: TGTGCCAGCAGCCAAGATCCAGAGAACACTGAAGCTTTCTTT

v_call: TRBV18
j_call: TRBJ2-3
d_call: TRBD2
clone_size: few
cdr3_aa: CASSPRSGSGTDTQYF
cdr3_nt: TGTGCCAGCTCACCACGGAGCGGGAGTGGGACAGATACGCAGTATTTT

v_call: TRBV9
j_call: TRBJ1-1
d_call: -
clone_size: many
cdr3_aa: CASSVAPTSDTEAFF
cdr3_nt: TGTGCCAGCAGCGTAGCCCCGACTTCGGACACTGAAGCTTTCTTT

v_call: TRBV5-1
j_call: TRBJ2-1
d_call: -
clone_size: many
cdr3_aa: CASSLAGLRGYNEQFF
cdr3_nt: TGCGCCAGCAGCTTGGCGGGCTTGCGAGGCTACAATGAGCAGTTCTTC

v_call: TRBV11-3
j_call: TRBJ2-7
d_call: TRBD2
clone_size: many
cdr3_aa: CASSLGVLTSGGEQYF
cdr3_nt: TGTGCCAGCAGCTTAGGGGTGTTGACTAGCGGGGGCGAGCAGTACTTC

v_call: TRBV15
j_call: TRBJ2-7
d_call: TRBD1
clone_size: -
cdr3_aa: CATSRDRFYEQYF
cdr3_nt: TGTGCCACCAGCAGGGACAGGTTCTACGAGCAGTACTTC

v_call: TRBV11-3
j_call: TRBJ1-2
d_call: TRBD1
clone_size: -
cdr3_aa: CASSLSGGGYGYTF
cdr3_nt: TGTGCCAGCAGCCTTTCAGGGGGTGGCTATGGCTACACCTTC

v_call: TRBV6-1
j_call: TRBJ2-7
d_call: TRBD1
clone_size: few
cdr3_aa: CASRGSGTDYEQYF
cdr3_nt: TGTGCCAGCAGAGGGTCCGGGACAGACTACGAGCAGTACTTC

v_call: TRBV6-1
j_call: TRBJ1-1
d_call: TRBD1
clone_size: many
cdr3_aa: CASTGQGRDEAFF
cdr3_nt: TGTGCCAGCACGGGACAGGGGAGGGATGAAGCTTTCTTT

v_call: TRBV10-1
j_call: TRBJ2-4
d_call: TRBD1
clone_size: few
cdr3_aa: CASSESTGGDSKNIQYF
cdr3_nt: TGCGCCAGCAGTGAGAGTACAGGGGGAGATTCCAAAAACATTCAGTACTTC

v_call: TRBV11-2
j_call: TRBJ1-2
d_call: -
clone_size: many
cdr3_aa: CASSLVPGADYGYTF
cdr3_nt: TGTGCCAGCAGCTTAGTTCCGGGGGCTGACTATGGCTACACCTTC

v_call: TRBV27
j_call: TRBJ2-1
d_call: TRBD2
clone_size: -
cdr3_aa: CASWIGRVNEQFF
cdr3_nt: TGTGCCAGCTGGATCGGGAGGGTGAATGAGCAGTTCTTC

v_call: TRBV30
j_call: TRBJ1-6
d_call: -
clone_size: once
cdr3_aa: CAWQSLIHNSPLHF
cdr3_nt: TGTGCCTGGCAGAGCCTAATCCATAATTCACCCCTCCACTTT

v_call: TRBV27
j_call: TRBJ2-7
d_call: -
clone_size: many
cdr3_aa: CASSLSAGGREQYF
cdr3_nt: TGTGCCAGCAGTTTATCTGCAGGGGGGCGCGAGCAGTACTTC

v_call: TRBV11-3
j_call: TRBJ2-5
d_call: TRBD2
clone_size: many
cdr3_aa: CASSFSSGVQETQYF
cdr3_nt: TGTGCCAGCAGCTTTAGTAGCGGGGTACAAGAGACCCAGTACTTC

v_call: TRBV7-9
j_call: TRBJ1-6
d_call: TRBD1
clone_size: many
cdr3_aa: CASSLDGTGNSPLHF
cdr3_nt: TGTGCCAGCAGCTTAGACGGGACAGGCAATTCACCCCTCCACTTT

v_call: TRBV7-3
j_call: TRBJ2-6
d_call: TRBD1
clone_size: -
cdr3_aa: CASSLPGQGVSGANVLTF
cdr3_nt: TGTGCCAGCAGCCTCCCGGGACAGGGTGTCTCTGGGGCCAACGTCCTGACTTTC

v_call: TRBV4-3
j_call: TRBJ1-6
d_call: TRBD1
clone_size: few
cdr3_aa: CASSQDGQGGVNSPLHF
cdr3_nt: TGCGCCAGCAGCCAAGACGGACAGGGAGGTGTTAATTCACCCCTCCACTTT

v_call: TRBV2
j_call: TRBJ2-5
d_call: TRBD2
clone_size: many
cdr3_aa: CASSPTSGTVETQYF
cdr3_nt: TGTGCCAGCAGTCCGACTAGCGGGACTGTGGAGACCCAGTACTTC

v_call: TRBV7-3
j_call: TRBJ2-7
d_call: -
clone_size: many
cdr3_aa: CASISLGDRHGEQYF
cdr3_nt: TGTGCCAGCATTTCTCTGGGGGATAGGCATGGCGAGCAGTACTTC